The clone carrying this TCR beta chain was seen just once. The data derive from a study of blood T cell repertoires in COVID-19. Study details: COVID-19 samples from acute and convalescent phases originated in the United States, Italy and Spain. The analysed material was cDNA or gDNA that came from T cells, B-cell-depleted T cells, or PBMCs.

Original data processing: For nucleated cells, counts were estimated from reference gene primer amplification. Repertoires were generated with immunoSEQ multiplex PCR, while TCRdb's copy carries only in-frame clones and drops some. From that table come the V and J calls and clone size; the DNA was used to work out D and trimming. Altogether roughly 35,000 clones are present, around 87% being singletons, with the ten largest covering about 1.9%. The germline gives CDR1 SGDLS, CDR2 YYNGEE. The V gene lost 0 bases and the J gene lost 5 bases, with 11 bases spanning the gap. The CDR3 spans 14 residues. The chain has TRBV9 and TRBJ2-5, with no clear D. The receptor's source is a man aged 45-65 years with active or convalescent COVID-19. The source material was peripheral blood. The DNA of the CDR3 is TGTGCCAGCAGCGTAGCCGGCGGTGGGGAGACCCAGTACTTC. Its translation: CASSVAGGGETQYF.